The clone carrying this TCR beta chain has just one count. The sample comes from a study of shared clonotypes between healthy human individuals. Memory CD4+ cells were the fraction left after CD45RA+ naive selection. Here immunoSEQ multiplex PCR was the method, and the copy in TCRdb shows in-frame clones only, minus some. The sample consists of around 700,000 clones, around 78% of them appearing once. V lost 1 base, J lost 2 bases, and 5 bases stayed unmatched. The CDR3 has 15 amino acids. Germline V lookup: CDR1 SGHRS, CDR2 YFSETQ. The source of this sequence is a woman aged 30 to 39 in good health. V gene TRBV5-1 combines with J gene TRBJ2-7; 8 nucleotides agree with TRBD2. Sequenced material: memory CD4+ T cells sorted from blood. Subset here: CD45RA-negative fraction. The CDR3 loop reads CASSLLSGTTYEQYF. CDR3 coding DNA: TGCGCCAGCAGCTTGCTTAGCGGGACCACCTACGAGCAGTACTTC.